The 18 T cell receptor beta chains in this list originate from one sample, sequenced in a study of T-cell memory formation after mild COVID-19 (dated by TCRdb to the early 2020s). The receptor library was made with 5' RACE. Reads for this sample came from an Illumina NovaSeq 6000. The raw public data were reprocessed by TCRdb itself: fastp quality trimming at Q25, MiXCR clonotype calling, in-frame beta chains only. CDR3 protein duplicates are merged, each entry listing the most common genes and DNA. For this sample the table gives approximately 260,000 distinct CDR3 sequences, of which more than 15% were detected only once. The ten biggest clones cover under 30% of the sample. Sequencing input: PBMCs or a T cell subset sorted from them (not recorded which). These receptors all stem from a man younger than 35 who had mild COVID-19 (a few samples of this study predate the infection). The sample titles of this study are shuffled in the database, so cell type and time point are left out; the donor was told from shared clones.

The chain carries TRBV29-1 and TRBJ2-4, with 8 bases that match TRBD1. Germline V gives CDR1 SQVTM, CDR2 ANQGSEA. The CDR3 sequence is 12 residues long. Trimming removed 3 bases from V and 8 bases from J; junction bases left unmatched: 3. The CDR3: CSVENRGDIQYF. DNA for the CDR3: TGCAGCGTTGAGAACAGGGGGGACATTCAGTACTTC.

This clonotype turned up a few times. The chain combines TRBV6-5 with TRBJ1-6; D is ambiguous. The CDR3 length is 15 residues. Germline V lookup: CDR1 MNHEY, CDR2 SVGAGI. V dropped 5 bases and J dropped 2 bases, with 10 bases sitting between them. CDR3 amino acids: CASSQVPAYNSPLHF. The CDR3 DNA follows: TGTGCCAGCAGTCAAGTTCCCGCCTATAATTCACCCCTCCACTTT.

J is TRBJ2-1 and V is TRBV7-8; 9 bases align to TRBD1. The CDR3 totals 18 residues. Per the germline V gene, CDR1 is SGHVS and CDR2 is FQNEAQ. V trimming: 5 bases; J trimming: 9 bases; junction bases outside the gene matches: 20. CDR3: CASSLHWDRANVKGEQFF. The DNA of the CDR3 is TGTGCCAGCAGCCTCCATTGGGACAGGGCGAATGTTAAGGGTGAGCAGTTCTTC.

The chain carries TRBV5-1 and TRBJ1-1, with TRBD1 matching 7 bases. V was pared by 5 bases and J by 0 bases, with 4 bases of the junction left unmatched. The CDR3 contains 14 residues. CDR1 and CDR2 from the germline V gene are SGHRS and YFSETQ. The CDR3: CASRQGQLNTEAFF. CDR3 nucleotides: TGCGCCAGCAGACAGGGACAGCTGAACACTGAAGCTTTCTTT. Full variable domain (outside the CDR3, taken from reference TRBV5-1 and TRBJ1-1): KAGVTQTPRYLIKTRGQQVTLSCSPISGHRSVSWYQQTPGQGLQFLFEYFSETQRNKGNFPGRFSGRQFSNSRSEMNVSTLELGDSALYLCASRQGQLNTEAFFGQGTRLTVV.

The CDR3 DNA reads as TGTGCCAGCAGGGTAGCGGGTTACAATGAGCAGTTCTTC. Its translation: CASRVAGYNEQFF. The rearrangement joins TRBV7-9 to TRBJ2-1; TRBD2 matches at 7 bases. Germline V gives CDR1 SEHNR, CDR2 FQNEAQ (reference sequence). This CDR3 has 13 residues. V dropped 6 bases and J dropped 4; count of bases not matched to a gene: 3.

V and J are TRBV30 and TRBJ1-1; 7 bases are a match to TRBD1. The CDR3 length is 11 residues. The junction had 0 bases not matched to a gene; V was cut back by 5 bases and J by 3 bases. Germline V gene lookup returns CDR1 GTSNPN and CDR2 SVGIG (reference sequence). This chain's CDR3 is CAWDRDTEAFF. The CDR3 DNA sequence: TGTGCCTGGGACAGGGACACTGAAGCTTTCTTT.

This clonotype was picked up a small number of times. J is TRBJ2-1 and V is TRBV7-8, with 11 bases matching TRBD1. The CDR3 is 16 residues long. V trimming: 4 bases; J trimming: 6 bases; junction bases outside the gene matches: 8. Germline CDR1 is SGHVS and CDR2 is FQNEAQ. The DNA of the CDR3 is TGTGCCAGCAGCTCATTCGGGACAGGGGGACGCAATGAGCAGTTCTTC. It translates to CASSSFGTGGRNEQFF.

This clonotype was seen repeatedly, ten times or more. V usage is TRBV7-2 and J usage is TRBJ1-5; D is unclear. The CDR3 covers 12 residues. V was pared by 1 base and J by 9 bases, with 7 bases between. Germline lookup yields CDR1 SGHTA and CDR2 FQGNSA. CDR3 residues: CASSLVAGPQHF. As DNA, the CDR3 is TGTGCCAGCAGCTTAGTTGCGGGGCCCCAGCATTTT.

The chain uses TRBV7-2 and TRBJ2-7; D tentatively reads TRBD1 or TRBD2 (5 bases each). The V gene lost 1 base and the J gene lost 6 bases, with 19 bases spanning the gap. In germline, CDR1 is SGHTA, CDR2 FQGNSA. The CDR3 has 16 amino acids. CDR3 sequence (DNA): TGTGCCAGCAGCTTAGGGGGACCCTGGTACTTGGGCGAGCAGTACGTC. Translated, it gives CASSLGGPWYLGEQYV.

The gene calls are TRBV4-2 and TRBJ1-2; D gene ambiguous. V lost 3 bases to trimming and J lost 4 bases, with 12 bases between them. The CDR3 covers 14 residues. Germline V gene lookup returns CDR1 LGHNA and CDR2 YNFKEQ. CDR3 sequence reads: CASSHPGSIYGYTF. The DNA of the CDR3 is TGTGCCAGCAGCCACCCGGGGAGCATCTATGGCTACACCTTC.

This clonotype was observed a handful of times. The CDR3 nucleotides read TGTGCCAGCAGTTACTCTGGCAGCAATGAGCAGTTCTTC. This codes for CASSYSGSNEQFF. The J gene is TRBJ2-1, the V gene TRBV6-5; D gene uncertain. From germline, CDR1 is MNHEY and CDR2 SVGAGI. This CDR3 contains 13 residues. V was pared by 0 bases and J by 6 bases, with 6 bases between.

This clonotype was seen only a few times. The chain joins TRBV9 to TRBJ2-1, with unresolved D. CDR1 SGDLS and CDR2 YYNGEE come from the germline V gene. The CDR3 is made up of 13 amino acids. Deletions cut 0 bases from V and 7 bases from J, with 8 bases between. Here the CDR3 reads CASSVVSGNEQFF. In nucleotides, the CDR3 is TGTGCCAGCAGCGTAGTGTCAGGAAATGAGCAGTTCTTC. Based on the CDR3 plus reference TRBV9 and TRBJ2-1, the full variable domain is DSGVTQTPKHLITATGQRVTLRCSPRSGDLSVYWYQQSLDQGLQFLIQYYNGEERAKGNILERFSAQQFPDLHSELNLSSLELGDSALYFCASSVVSGNEQFFGPGTRLTVL.

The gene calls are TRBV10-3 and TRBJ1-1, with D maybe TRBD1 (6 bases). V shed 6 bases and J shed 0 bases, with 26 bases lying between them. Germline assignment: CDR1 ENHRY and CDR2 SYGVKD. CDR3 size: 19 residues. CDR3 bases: TGTGCCATCAGGGAACACCACGGGACAAGTGGCCGCATGAACACTGAAGCTTTCTTT. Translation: CAIREHHGTSGRMNTEAFF.

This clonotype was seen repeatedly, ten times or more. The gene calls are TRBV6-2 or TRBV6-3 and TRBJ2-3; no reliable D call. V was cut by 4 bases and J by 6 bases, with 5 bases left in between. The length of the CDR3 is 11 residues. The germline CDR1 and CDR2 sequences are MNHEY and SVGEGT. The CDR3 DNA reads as TGTGCCAGCAGTTTCGGGGATACGCAGTATTTT. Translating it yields CASSFGDTQYF.

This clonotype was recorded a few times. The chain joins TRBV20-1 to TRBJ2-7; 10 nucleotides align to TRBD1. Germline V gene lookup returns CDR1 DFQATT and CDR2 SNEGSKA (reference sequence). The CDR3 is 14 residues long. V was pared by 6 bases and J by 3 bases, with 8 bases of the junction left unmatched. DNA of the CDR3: TGCAGTGCGTCCGGGACAGGGGACTTCTACGAGCAGTACGTC. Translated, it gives CSASGTGDFYEQYV.

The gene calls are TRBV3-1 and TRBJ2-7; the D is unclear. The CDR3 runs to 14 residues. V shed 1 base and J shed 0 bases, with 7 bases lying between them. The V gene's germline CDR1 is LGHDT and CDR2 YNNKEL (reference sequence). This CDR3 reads CASSQATTSYEQYF. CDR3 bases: TGTGCCAGCAGCCAAGCTACCACCTCCTACGAGCAGTACTTC.

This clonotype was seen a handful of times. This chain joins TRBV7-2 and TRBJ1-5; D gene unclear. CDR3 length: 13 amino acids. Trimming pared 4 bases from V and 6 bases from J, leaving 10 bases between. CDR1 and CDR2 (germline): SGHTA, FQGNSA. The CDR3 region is CASSSDNSQPQHF. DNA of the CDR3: TGTGCCAGCAGCTCAGACAATAGTCAGCCCCAGCATTTT.

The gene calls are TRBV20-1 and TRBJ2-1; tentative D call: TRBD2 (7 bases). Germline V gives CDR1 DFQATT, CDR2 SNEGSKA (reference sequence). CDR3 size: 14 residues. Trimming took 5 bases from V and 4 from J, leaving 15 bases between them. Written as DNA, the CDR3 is TGCAGTGCTGGGGGGGGGCAGGGATACAATGAGCAGTTCTTC. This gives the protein CSAGGGQGYNEQFF.